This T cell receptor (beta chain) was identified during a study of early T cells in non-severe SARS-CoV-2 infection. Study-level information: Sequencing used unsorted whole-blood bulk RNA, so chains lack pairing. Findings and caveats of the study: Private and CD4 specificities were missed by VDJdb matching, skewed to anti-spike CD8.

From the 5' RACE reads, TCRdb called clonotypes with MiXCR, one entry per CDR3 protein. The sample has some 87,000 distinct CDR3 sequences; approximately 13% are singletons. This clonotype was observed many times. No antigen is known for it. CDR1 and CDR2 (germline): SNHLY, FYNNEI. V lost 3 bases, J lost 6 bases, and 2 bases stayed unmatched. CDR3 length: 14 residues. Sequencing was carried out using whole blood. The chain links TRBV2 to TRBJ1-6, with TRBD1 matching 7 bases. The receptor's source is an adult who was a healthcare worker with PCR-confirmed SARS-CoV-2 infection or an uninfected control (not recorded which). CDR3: CASSETGINSPLHF. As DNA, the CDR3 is TGTGCCAGCAGTGAGACAGGGATTAATTCACCCCTCCACTTT.